What follows are 32 T cell receptor beta chains derived from one specimen sequenced in a study of blood T cell repertoires in COVID-19. Sequencing used immunoSEQ multiplex PCR; TCRdb keeps in-frame clones, though not all of them. The profile covers around 93,000 clones, with over 70% appearing a single time and 8.5% to 10% taken by the ten largest. Sample: peripheral blood. The source is a woman at least 80 years old with acute or convalescent COVID-19.

The J gene is TRBJ2-5, the V gene TRBV24-1, with 12 bases aligning to TRBD2. This CDR3 has 15 residues. Germline lookup yields CDR1 KGHDR and CDR2 SFDVKD. The V gene end was trimmed by 4 bases and the J gene end by 7 bases; junction bases not matched to a gene: 6. The CDR3 protein is CATSDPQLAGGTQYF. Written as DNA, the CDR3 is TGTGCCACCAGTGACCCTCAACTAGCGGGGGGGACCCAGTACTTC.

A few counts support this clone. The chain links TRBV4-3 to TRBJ1-6, with 7 bases that match TRBD1. Germline CDR1 and CDR2: LGHNA and YSLEER. The CDR3 loop spans 16 amino acids. With 0 bases clipped from V and 4 bases from J, the junction kept 3 bases outside the gene matches. CDR3 loop: CASSQEGTVYNSPLHF. The CDR3 DNA reads TGCGCCAGCAGCCAAGAAGGGACAGTTTATAATTCACCCCTCCACTTT.

V and J are TRBV18 and TRBJ1-1; 8 bases align to TRBD1. The CDR3 is 14 amino acids. V was clipped by 5 bases and J by 2 bases; unmatched bases: 4. The germline V gene encodes CDR1 KGHSH and CDR2 LQKENI. CDR3 bases: TGTGCCAGCTCAGCGGGACAGGTTAACACTGAAGCTTTCTTT. Amino acids: CASSAGQVNTEAFF.

The chain joins TRBV19 to TRBJ2-1; D not resolved. The germline gives CDR1 LNHDA, CDR2 SQIVND (reference sequence). V gave up 3 bases and J gave up 7 bases, with 7 bases separating them. The CDR3 is 12 residues long. The CDR3 DNA reads as TGTGCCAGTAGTATCGAGCTTAATGAGCAGTTCTTC. It codes for CASSIELNEQFF.

The table lists this clone with a few counts. V usage is TRBV2 and J usage is TRBJ1-2, with D perhaps matching TRBD1 (5 bases). The germline CDR1 and CDR2 sequences are SNHLY and FYNNEI. The V gene lost 3 bases and the J gene lost 8 bases, with 13 bases spanning the gap. CDR3 size: 13 residues. For the CDR3, the DNA is TGTGCCAGCAGTGAGGAGGGGCGGGGAGGCTACACCTTC. This sequence encodes CASSEEGRGGYTF.

The chain couples TRBV21-1 to TRBJ2-7; whether TRBD1, the table's D call, matches the DNA was not checked. TRBV21-1 is a listed pseudogene. The CDR3 consists of 18 residues. The DNA of the CDR3 is TGTGCCAGCAGCAAGGGCCCCCCATGGTCGGATCGCTCCTACGAGCAGTACTTC. Translating gives CASSKGPPWSDRSYEQYF.

This clone was seen only once. The CDR3 loop reads CASSRRDRGYTGELFF. For the CDR3, the DNA is TGTGCCAGCAGCCGCCGGGACAGGGGGTATACCGGGGAGCTGTTTTTT. The chain couples TRBV5-6 to TRBJ2-2; 11 bases align to TRBD1. The CDR3 covers 16 residues. The germline gives CDR1 SGHDT, CDR2 YYEEEE. Germline trimming cut 4 bases from V and 5 bases from J; bases unmatched to any gene: 7.

With regard to this clone: The sample holds other DNA sequences that translate to the same CDR3. J is TRBJ2-5 and V is TRBV3-1 (or the pseudogene TRBV3-2), with 8 bases aligning to TRBD2. Germline V gene lookup returns CDR1 LGHDT and CDR2 YNNKEL (reference sequence). With 4 bases clipped from V and 2 bases from J, the junction kept 3 bases outside the gene matches. The CDR3 contains 14 residues. The CDR3 region has the DNA TGTGCCAGCAGCCGGCAGCGGGGGCAAGAGACCCAGTACTTC. As protein: CASSRQRGQETQYF.

The genes are TRBV7-6 and TRBJ1-1; 7 bases are a match to TRBD1. The trim removed 6 bases at V and 7 bases at J, leaving 5 bases unmatched. Germline V gene lookup returns CDR1 SGHVS and CDR2 FNYEAQ. The CDR3 sequence is 12 residues long. The CDR3 DNA reads TGTGCCAGCAGGAACCGGGACAGTGAAGCTTTCTTT. Translating it yields CASRNRDSEAFF.

The chain uses TRBV7-3 and TRBJ2-1; tentative D call: TRBD2 (5 bases). Trimming took off 5 bases at V and 9 bases at J, with 14 bases between the two ends. This CDR3 comprises 13 residues. Germline loops: CDR1 SGHTA, CDR2 FQGTGA. The CDR3 region is CASSPTSYGEQFF. CDR3 coding DNA: TGTGCCAGCAGCCCCACTAGTTACGGTGAGCAGTTCTTC. Full variable domain (rest looked up from reference TRBV7-3 and TRBJ2-1): GAGVSQTPSNKVTEKGKYVELRCDPISGHTALYWYRQSLGQGPEFLIYFQGTGAADDSGLPNDRFFAVRPEGSVSTLKIQRTERGDSAVYLCASSPTSYGEQFFGPGTRLTVL.

The rearrangement links TRBV5-6 to TRBJ2-2; tentatively, D is TRBD1 (5 bases). CDR3 length equals 15 residues. The germline CDR1 and CDR2 sequences are SGHDT and YYEEEE. The germline V and J ends were trimmed by 3 bases and 1 base, with 10 bases remaining between them. The CDR3 loop reads CASSSRVGNTGELFF. CDR3 in DNA: TGTGCCAGCAGCTCCAGGGTGGGGAACACCGGGGAGCTGTTTTTT.

The rearrangement links TRBV10-2 to TRBJ1-6, with 8 bases aligning to TRBD1. The CDR3 runs 14 residues. Germline lookup yields CDR1 WSHSY and CDR2 SAAADI. V dropped 2 bases and J dropped 9; count of bases not matched to a gene: 3. For the CDR3, the DNA is TGCGCCAGCAGTGAGACAGGGGGAGGTTCACCCCTCCACTTT. As protein: CASSETGGGSPLHF.

The chain combines TRBV6-5 with TRBJ1-5; 9 bases align to TRBD1. V lost 5 bases, J lost 2 bases, and 4 bases stayed unmatched. The CDR3 runs to 15 residues. The germline V gene has CDR1 MNHEY and CDR2 SVGAGI. The CDR3: CASSRQGGGNQPQHF. The CDR3 DNA reads as TGTGCCAGCAGTCGACAGGGGGGGGGCAATCAGCCCCAGCATTTT.

This clone was found a few times. J is TRBJ2-1 and V is TRBV9; 12 bases fit TRBD1. Losses at the gene ends were 2 bases for V and 4 bases for J; bases not matched to a gene: 4. CDR3 length equals 16 residues. Germline assignment: CDR1 SGDLS and CDR2 YYNGEE. Written as DNA, the CDR3 is TGTGCCAGCAGCGTTGGGGACAGGGGGCGTTACAATGAGCAGTTCTTC. Amino acid sequence: CASSVGDRGRYNEQFF.

The chain recombines TRBV12-5 with TRBJ2-5; 8 nucleotides line up with TRBD2. This CDR3 comprises 17 residues. Per the germline V gene, CDR1 is LGHNT and CDR2 is FRNRAP. V was pared by 2 bases and J by 4 bases, with 12 bases of the junction left unmatched. The CDR3 loop is CASGLRLAGLRRETQYF. CDR3 nucleotide sequence: TGTGCTAGTGGTTTGAGGCTAGCGGGCCTACGGAGAGAGACCCAGTACTTC.

This sequence joins TRBV7-2 and TRBJ1-2; maybe TRBD1 (6 bases). The germline V gene has CDR1 SGHTA and CDR2 FQGNSA. V lost 4 bases and J lost 2, with 8 bases in between. This CDR3 has 13 residues. CDR3 loop: CASSSGQNYGYTF. The CDR3 DNA follows: TGTGCCAGCAGCTCGGGACAAAACTATGGCTACACCTTC.

The chain employs TRBV3-1 (or the pseudogene TRBV3-2) and TRBJ2-7, with D unresolved. Looked up from germline, CDR1 is LGHDT and CDR2 is YNNKEL (reference sequence). The germline V and J ends were trimmed by 2 bases and 2 bases, with 7 bases remaining between them. CDR3 length equals 13 residues. The CDR3 is CASSQYMAYEQYF. For the CDR3, the DNA is TGTGCCAGCAGCCAATACATGGCCTACGAGCAGTACTTC.

This chain links TRBV5-1 with TRBJ2-5; TRBD2 aligns across 10 bases. The germline gives CDR1 SGHRS, CDR2 YFSETQ. The CDR3 is 16 residues long. The V segment lost 4 bases and the J segment 5 bases; nucleotides outside the gene matches: 11. CDR3 sequence: CASSRTSGGGSETQYF. CDR3 bases: TGCGCCAGCAGCCGGACTAGCGGAGGGGGTTCGGAGACCCAGTACTTC.

The V and J genes are TRBV30 and TRBJ1-5, with 8 bases fitting TRBD1. J was trimmed by 6 bases and V by 5 bases; bases with no gene match: 9. Germline V lookup: CDR1 GTSNPN, CDR2 SVGIG (reference sequence). The CDR3 is made up of 14 amino acids. The CDR3 protein is CAWAEGQAGQPQHF. DNA for the CDR3: TGTGCCTGGGCCGAGGGACAGGCAGGTCAGCCCCAGCATTTT.

This rearrangement joins TRBV4-2 to TRBJ1-2, with a weak D call TRBD1 (5 bases). CDR3 length: 16 amino acids. The ends were cut back, 0 bases at V and 5 bases at J, with 16 bases in the middle. Germline V lookup: CDR1 LGHNA, CDR2 YNFKEQ. The DNA for the CDR3 is TGTGCCAGCAGCCAAGAGAGTCGGGGGAGAGGGTATGGCTACACCTTC. Amino acid sequence: CASSQESRGRGYGYTF.

V gene TRBV7-2 combines with J gene TRBJ1-1; no clear D gene. This CDR3 contains 14 residues. The V and J ends lost 1 base and 4 bases respectively, with 10 bases between them. The germline V gene encodes CDR1 SGHTA and CDR2 FQGNSA. Here the CDR3 reads CASSLGGGGTEAFF. The CDR3 nucleotides are TGTGCCAGCAGCTTAGGGGGTGGAGGCACTGAAGCTTTCTTT. Full variable domain (rest looked up from reference TRBV7-2 and TRBJ1-1): GAGVSQSPSNKVTEKGKDVELRCDPISGHTALYWYRQSLGQGLEFLIYFQGNSAPDKSGLPSDRFSAERTGGSVSTLTIQRTQQEDSAVYLCASSLGGGGTEAFFGQGTRLTVV.

The count of this clone is one. The chain employs TRBV15 and TRBJ2-1; D may be TRBD2 (6 bases). Trimming removed 3 bases from V and 0 bases from J, with 12 bases in between. The CDR3 extends over 16 amino acids. Germline V gene lookup returns CDR1 LNHNV and CDR2 YYDKDF (reference sequence). CDR3 nucleotide sequence: TGTGCCACCAGCAGTTTCGGGACTTCCTCCTACAATGAGCAGTTCTTC. The encoded protein is CATSSFGTSSYNEQFF.

This clone was counted a single time. The V and J genes are TRBV19 and TRBJ1-2, with 7 bases fitting TRBD1. Germline V gene lookup returns CDR1 LNHDA and CDR2 SQIVND (reference sequence). CDR3 length: 15 residues. V was pared by 3 bases and J by 5 bases, with 9 bases of the junction left unmatched. The CDR3 region has the DNA TGTGCCAGTAGTATCCAGGAGGGGGCGGCTTATGGCTACACCTTC. This translates into CASSIQEGAAYGYTF. The entire variable domain, with the rest obtained from reference TRBV19 and TRBJ1-2, is as follows: DGGITQSPKYLFRKEGQNVTLSCEQNLNHDAMYWYRQDPGQGLRLIYYSQIVNDFQKGDIAEGYSVSREKKESFPLTVTSAQKNPTAFYLCASSIQEGAAYGYTFGSGTRLTVV.

The rearrangement uses TRBV6-5 and TRBJ2-7; 9 nucleotides align to TRBD2. The CDR3 consists of 16 residues. Germline lookup yields CDR1 MNHEY and CDR2 SVGAGI. V lost 0 bases to trimming and J lost 1 base; unmatched junction nucleotides: 4. The CDR3 reads CASSYSSGSSSYEQYF. Here the CDR3 DNA reads TGTGCCAGCAGTTACTCTAGCGGGAGCTCTTCCTACGAGCAGTACTTC.

The chain joins TRBV12-3 or TRBV12-4 to TRBJ2-7; 12 nucleotides line up with TRBD2. The V gene end was trimmed by 3 bases and the J gene end by 6 bases; junction bases not matched to a gene: 0. The CDR3 extends over 13 amino acids. In DNA form, the CDR3 reads TGTGCCAGCAGTTTGACTAGCGGGAGCGAGCAGTACTTC. Amino acids: CASSLTSGSEQYF.

The chain joins TRBV27 to TRBJ1-6; possible D gene TRBD1, 5 bases. The CDR3 is 14 residues long. The V end lost 10 bases, the J end lost 8 bases, and 18 bases lay between the germline ends. Germline CDR1 MNHEY, CDR2 SMNVEV (reference sequence). CDR3 protein: CATHRQGIDSPLHF. CDR3 in DNA: TGTGCCACCCACCGTCAGGGTATTGATTCACCCCTCCACTTT.

The rearrangement uses TRBV12-3 or TRBV12-4 and TRBJ2-5; D perhaps matches TRBD2 (7 bases). Trimming shortened V by 3 bases and J by 5 bases, and 10 bases separated the two germline ends. This CDR3 contains 13 residues. The CDR3 protein is CASSLWGGETQYF. As DNA, the CDR3 is TGTGCCAGCAGTTTGTGGGGGGGCGAGACCCAGTACTTC.

The genes are TRBV21-1 and TRBJ1-4; the DNA was not used to check the table's D call, TRBD1. TRBV21-1 represents a pseudogene. The CDR3 has 15 amino acids. The CDR3 DNA reads TGTGCCAGCAGCACCCAGGAAGGCGATTTTGAAAAACTGTTTTTT. It translates to CASSTQEGDFEKLFF.

CDR3 sequence: CASRDRVFNEQFF. The CDR3 DNA follows: TGTGCCAGCAGAGACAGGGTATTCAATGAGCAGTTCTTC. V gene TRBV3-1 (or the pseudogene TRBV3-2) combines with J gene TRBJ2-1; 7 bases are shared with TRBD1. CDR1 and CDR2 from the germline V gene are LGHDT and YNNKEL (reference sequence). V dropped 6 bases and J dropped 6; count of bases not matched to a gene: 5. The CDR3 spans 13 residues.

The chain couples TRBV7-9 to TRBJ2-3, with D possibly TRBD1 on 5 matching bases. Germline CDR1 is SEHNR and CDR2 is FQNEAQ (reference sequence). V lost 5 bases, J lost 2 bases, and 14 bases lay in between. CDR3 length: 15 amino acids. This chain's CDR3 is CASSPRQGPTDTQYF. The CDR3 region has the DNA TGTGCCAGCAGCCCCCGGCAGGGCCCCACAGATACGCAGTATTTT.

This rearrangement joins TRBV6-5 to TRBJ2-5; D is unclear. CDR3 length: 15 residues. Trimming shortened V by 1 base and J by 4 bases, and 13 bases separated the two germline ends. Germline V CDR1 and CDR2: MNHEY, SVGAGI. CDR3 sequence (DNA): TGTGCCAGCAGTTACTTCGCGAAATCGGGAGAGACCCAGTACTTC. It is translated as CASSYFAKSGETQYF.

This clone was found a few times. The chain is built from TRBV29-1 and TRBJ1-3, with D unclear. Germline-derived CDR1 and CDR2 are SQVTM and ANQGSEA. CDR3 length equals 12 residues. V shed 7 bases and J shed 7 bases, with 14 bases lying between them. The CDR3 region is CSGKDFLNTIYF. The CDR3 bases are TGCAGCGGAAAGGACTTTCTCAACACCATATATTTT.